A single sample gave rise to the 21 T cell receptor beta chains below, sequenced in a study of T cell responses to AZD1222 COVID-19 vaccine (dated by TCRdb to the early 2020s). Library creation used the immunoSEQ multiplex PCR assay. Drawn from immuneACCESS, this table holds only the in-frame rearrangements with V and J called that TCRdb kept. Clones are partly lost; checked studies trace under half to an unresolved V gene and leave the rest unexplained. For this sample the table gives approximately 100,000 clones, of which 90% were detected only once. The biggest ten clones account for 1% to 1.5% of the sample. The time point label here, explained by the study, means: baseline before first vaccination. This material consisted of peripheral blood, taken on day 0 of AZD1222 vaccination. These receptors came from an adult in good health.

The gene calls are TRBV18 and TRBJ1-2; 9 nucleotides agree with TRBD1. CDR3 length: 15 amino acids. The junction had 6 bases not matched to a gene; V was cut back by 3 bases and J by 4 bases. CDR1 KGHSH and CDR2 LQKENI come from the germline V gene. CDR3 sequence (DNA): TGTGCCAGCTCACCCGGGACAGGGATCTCCTATGGCTACACCTTC. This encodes CASSPGTGISYGYTF.

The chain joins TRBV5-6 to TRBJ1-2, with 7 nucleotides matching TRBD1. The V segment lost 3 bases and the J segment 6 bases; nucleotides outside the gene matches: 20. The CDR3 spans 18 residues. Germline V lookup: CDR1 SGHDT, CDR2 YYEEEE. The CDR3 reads CASSSIAHRGGASDGYTF. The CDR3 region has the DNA TGTGCCAGCAGCTCGATAGCCCACAGGGGCGGAGCGTCGGATGGCTACACCTTC.

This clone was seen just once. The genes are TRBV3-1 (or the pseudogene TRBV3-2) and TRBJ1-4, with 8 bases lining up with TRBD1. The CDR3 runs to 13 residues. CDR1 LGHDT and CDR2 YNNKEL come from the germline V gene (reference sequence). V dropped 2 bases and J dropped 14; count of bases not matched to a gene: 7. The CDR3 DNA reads TGTGCCAGCAGCCAAATGACAGGGGATTACCTGTTTTTT. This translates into CASSQMTGDYLFF.

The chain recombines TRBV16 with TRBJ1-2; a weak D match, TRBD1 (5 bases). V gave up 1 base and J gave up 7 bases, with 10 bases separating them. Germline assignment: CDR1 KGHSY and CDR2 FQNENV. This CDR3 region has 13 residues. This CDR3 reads CASSQYKGLGYTF. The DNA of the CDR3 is TGTGCCAGCAGCCAATACAAGGGGCTTGGCTACACCTTC.

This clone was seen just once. For the CDR3, the DNA is TGTGCCAGCAGGACAGGGATTGAAGCTTTCTTT. As protein: CASRTGIEAFF. The chain combines TRBV6-5 with TRBJ1-1; 7 nucleotides align to TRBD1. This CDR3 is 11 amino acids long. J lost 7 bases, V lost 6 bases, and 2 bases had no gene match. From germline, CDR1 is MNHEY and CDR2 SVGAGI.

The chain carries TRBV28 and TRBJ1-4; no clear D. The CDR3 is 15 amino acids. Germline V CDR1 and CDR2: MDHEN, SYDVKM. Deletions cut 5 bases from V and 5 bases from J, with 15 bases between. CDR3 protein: CASSIPKYQNEKLFF. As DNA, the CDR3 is TGTGCCAGCAGTATCCCCAAATACCAAAATGAAAAACTGTTTTTT.

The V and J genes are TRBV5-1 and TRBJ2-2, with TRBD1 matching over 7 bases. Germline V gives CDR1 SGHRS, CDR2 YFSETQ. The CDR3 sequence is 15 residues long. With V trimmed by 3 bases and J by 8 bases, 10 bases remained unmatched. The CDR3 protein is CASSWGTENAGELFF. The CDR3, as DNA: TGCGCCAGCAGCTGGGGGACAGAAAACGCGGGGGAGCTGTTTTTT.

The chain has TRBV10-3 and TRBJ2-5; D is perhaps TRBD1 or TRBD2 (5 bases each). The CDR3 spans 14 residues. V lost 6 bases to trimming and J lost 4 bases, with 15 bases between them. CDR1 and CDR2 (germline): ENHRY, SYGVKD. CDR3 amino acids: CAISRDEEVETQYF. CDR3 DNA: TGTGCCATCAGCCGGGACGAAGAAGTAGAGACCCAGTACTTC.

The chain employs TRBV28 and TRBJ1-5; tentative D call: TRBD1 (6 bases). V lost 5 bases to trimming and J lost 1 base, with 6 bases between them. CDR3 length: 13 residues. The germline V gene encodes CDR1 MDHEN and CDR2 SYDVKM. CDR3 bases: TGTGCCAGCAGTGACAGGAGCAATCAGCCCCAGCATTTT. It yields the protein CASSDRSNQPQHF.

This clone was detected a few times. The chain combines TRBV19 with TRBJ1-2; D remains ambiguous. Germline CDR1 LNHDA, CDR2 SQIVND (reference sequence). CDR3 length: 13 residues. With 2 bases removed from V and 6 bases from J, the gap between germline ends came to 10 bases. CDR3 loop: CASSIRVRDGYTF. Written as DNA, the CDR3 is TGTGCCAGTAGTATACGTGTGAGGGATGGCTACACCTTC.

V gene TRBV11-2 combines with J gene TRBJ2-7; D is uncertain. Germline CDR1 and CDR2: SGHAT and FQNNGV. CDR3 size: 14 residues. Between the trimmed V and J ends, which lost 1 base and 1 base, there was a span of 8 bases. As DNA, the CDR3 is TGTGCCAGCAGCTTAGTCTCGGGTTCCTACGAGCAGTACTTC. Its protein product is CASSLVSGSYEQYF.

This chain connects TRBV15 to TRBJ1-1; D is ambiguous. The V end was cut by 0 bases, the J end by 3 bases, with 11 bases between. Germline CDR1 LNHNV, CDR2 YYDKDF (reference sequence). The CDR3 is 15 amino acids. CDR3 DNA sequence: TGTGCCACCAGCAGAGATATTTCGGGGTACACTGAAGCTTTCTTT. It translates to CATSRDISGYTEAFF.

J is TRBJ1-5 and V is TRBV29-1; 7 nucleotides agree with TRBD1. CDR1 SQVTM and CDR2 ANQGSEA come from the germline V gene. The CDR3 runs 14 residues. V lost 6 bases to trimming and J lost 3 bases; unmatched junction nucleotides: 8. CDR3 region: CSVTGTDPNQPQHF. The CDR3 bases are TGCAGCGTGACCGGGACAGACCCCAATCAGCCCCAGCATTTT.

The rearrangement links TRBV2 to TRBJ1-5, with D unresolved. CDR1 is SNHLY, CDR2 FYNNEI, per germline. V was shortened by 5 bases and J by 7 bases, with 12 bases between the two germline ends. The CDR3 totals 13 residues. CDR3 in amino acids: CASSTDFGQPQHF. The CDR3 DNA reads TGTGCCAGCAGTACCGACTTCGGCCAGCCCCAGCATTTT.

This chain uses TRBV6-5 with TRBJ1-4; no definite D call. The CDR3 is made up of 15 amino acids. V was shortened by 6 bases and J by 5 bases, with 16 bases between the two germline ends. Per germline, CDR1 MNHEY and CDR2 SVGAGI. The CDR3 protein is CASSPGFNPNEKLFF. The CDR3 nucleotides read TGTGCCAGCAGCCCCGGGTTTAATCCGAATGAAAAACTGTTTTTT.

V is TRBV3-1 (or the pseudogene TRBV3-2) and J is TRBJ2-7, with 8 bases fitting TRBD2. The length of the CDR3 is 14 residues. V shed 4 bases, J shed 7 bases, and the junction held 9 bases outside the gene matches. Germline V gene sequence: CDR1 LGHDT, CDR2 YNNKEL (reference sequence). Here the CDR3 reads CASSPQRGPREQYF. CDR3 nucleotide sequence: TGTGCCAGCAGCCCTCAGCGGGGGCCGCGGGAGCAGTACTTC.

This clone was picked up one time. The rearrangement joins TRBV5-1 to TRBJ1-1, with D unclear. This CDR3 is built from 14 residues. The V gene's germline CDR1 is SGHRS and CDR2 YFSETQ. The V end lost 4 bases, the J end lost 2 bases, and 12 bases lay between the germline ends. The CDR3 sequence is CASSREAINTEAFF. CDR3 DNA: TGCGCCAGCAGCCGCGAAGCTATAAACACTGAAGCTTTCTTT.

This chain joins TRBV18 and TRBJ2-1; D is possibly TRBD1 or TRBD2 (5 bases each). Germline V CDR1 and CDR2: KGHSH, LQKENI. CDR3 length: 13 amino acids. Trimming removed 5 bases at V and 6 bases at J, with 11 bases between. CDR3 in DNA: TGTGCCAGCTCAGCGGGTGGGGGCAATGAGCAGTTCTTC. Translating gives CASSAGGGNEQFF.

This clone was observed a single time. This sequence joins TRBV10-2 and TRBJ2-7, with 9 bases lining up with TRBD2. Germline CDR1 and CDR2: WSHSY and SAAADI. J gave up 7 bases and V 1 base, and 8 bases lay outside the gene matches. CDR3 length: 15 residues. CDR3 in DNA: TGCGCCAGCAGTGAGTTAGCTAGCGGGGCGGGTGAGCAGTACTTC. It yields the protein CASSELASGAGEQYF.

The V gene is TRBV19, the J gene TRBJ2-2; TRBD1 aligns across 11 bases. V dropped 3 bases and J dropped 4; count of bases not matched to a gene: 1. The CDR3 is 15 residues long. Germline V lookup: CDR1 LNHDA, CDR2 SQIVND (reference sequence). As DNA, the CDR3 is TGTGCCAGTAGTATCGGGACAGGGGGCACCGGGGAGCTGTTTTTT. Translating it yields CASSIGTGGTGELFF.

The CDR3 here is CAISAASGTEETQYF. The DNA for the CDR3 is TGTGCCATCAGTGCGGCTAGCGGGACCGAAGAGACCCAGTACTTC. This chain uses TRBV10-3 with TRBJ2-5; 9 nucleotides match TRBD2. J lost 3 bases, V lost 4 bases, and 6 bases had no gene match. CDR1 ENHRY and CDR2 SYGVKD come from the germline V gene. This CDR3 is built from 15 residues.